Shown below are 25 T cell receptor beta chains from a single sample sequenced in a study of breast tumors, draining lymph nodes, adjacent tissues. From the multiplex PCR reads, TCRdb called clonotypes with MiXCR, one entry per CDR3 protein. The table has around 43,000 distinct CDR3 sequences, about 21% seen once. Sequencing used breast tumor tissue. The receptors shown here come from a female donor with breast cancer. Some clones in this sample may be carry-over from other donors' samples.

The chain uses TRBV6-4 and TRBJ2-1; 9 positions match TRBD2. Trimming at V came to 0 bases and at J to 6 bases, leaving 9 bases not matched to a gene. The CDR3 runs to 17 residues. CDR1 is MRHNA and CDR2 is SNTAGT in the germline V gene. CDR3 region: CASSDSPAGGNPNEQFF. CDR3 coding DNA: TGTGCCAGCAGTGACTCCCCAGCGGGGGGAAACCCCAATGAGCAGTTCTTC.

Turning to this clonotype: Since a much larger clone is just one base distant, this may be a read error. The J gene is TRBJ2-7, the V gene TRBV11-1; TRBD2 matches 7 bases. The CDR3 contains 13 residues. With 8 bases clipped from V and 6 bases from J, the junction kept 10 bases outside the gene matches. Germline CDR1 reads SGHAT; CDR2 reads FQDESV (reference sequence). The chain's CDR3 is CASGPRTSFEQYF. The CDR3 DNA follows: TGTGCCAGCGGCCCCAGGACTAGTTTCGAGCAGTACTTC.

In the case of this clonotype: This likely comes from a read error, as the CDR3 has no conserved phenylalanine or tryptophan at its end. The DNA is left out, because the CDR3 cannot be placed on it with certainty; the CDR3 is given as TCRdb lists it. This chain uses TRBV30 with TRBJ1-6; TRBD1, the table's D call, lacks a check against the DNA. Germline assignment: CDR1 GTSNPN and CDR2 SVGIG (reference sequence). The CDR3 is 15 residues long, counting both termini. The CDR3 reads CAWSPRTGRVSPLHL.

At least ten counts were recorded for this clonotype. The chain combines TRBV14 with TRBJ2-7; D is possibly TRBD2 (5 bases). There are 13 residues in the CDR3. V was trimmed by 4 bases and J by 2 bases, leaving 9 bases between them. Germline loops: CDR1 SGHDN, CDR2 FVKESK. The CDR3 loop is CASSPPGAYEQYF. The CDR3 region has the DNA TGTGCCAGCAGCCCTCCCGGGGCCTACGAGCAGTACTTC.

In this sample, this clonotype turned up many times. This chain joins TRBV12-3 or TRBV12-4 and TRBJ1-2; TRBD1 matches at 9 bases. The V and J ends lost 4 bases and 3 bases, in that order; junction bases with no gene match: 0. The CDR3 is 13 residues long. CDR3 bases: TGTGCCAGCAGTTGGGACAGGGACTATGGCTACACCTTC. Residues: CASSWDRDYGYTF.

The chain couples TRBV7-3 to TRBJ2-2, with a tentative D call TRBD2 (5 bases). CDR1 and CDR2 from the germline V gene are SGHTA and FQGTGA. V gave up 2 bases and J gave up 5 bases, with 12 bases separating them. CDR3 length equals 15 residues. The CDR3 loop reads CASSLYGLPTGELFF. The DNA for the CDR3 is TGTGCCAGCAGCTTATACGGACTCCCTACCGGGGAGCTGTTTTTT. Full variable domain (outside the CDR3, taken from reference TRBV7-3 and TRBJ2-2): GAGVSQTPSNKVTEKGKYVELRCDPISGHTALYWYRQSLGQGPEFLIYFQGTGAADDSGLPNDRFFAVRPEGSVSTLKIQRTERGDSAVYLCASSLYGLPTGELFFGEGSRLTVL.

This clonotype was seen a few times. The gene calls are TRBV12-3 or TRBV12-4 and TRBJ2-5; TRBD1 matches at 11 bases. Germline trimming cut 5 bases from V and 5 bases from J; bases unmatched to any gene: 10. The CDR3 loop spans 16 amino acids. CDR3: CASSHTWTGGGETQYF. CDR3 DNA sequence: TGTGCCAGCAGTCACACCTGGACAGGGGGCGGGGAGACCCAGTACTTC.

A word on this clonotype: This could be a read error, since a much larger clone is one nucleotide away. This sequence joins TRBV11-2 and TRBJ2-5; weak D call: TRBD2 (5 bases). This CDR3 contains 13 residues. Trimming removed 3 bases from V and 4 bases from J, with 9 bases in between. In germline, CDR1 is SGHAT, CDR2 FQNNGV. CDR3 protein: CASSLERRETQYF. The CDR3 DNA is TGTGCCAGCAGCTTGGAGCGGAGAGAGACCCAGTACTTC. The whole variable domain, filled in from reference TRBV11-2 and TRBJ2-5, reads EAGVAQSPRYKIIEKRQSVAFWCNPISGHATLYWYQQILGQGPKLLIQFQNNGVVDDSQLPKDRFSAERLKGVDSTLKIQPAKLEDSAVYLCASSLERRETQYFGPGTRLLVL.

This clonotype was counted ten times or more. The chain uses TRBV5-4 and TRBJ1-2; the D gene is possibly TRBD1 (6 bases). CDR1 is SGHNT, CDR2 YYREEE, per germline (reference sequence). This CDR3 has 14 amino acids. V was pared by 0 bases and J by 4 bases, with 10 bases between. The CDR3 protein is CASSLDRVSYGYTF. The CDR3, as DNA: TGTGCCAGCAGCTTGGACAGGGTTAGCTATGGCTACACCTTC.

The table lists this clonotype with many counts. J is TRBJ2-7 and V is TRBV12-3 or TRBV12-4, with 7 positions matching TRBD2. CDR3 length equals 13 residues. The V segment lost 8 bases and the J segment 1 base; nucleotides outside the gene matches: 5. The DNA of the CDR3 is TGTGCCAGCCAGCGGGGAGGGTCCTACGAGCAGTACTTC. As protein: CASQRGGSYEQYF.

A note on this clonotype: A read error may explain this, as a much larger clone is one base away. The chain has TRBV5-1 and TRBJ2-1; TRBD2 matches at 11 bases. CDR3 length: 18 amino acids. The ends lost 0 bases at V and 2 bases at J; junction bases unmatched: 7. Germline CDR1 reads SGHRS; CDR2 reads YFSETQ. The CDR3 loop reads CASSLVAGGTVAYNEQFF. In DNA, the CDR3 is TGCGCCAGCAGCTTGGTAGCGGGAGGGACGGTGGCCTACAATGAGCAGTTCTTC. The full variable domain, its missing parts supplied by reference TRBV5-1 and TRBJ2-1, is KAGVTQTPRYLIKTRGQQVTLSCSPISGHRSVSWYQQTPGQGLQFLFEYFSETQRNKGNFPGRFSGRQFSNSRSEMNVSTLELGDSALYLCASSLVAGGTVAYNEQFFGPGTRLTVL.

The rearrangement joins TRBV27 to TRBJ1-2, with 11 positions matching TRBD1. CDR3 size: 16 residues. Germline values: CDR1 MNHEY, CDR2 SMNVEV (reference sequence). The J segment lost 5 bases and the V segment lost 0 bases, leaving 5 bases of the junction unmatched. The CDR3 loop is CASSLSGTGGPYGYTF. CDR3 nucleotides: TGTGCCAGCAGTTTATCCGGGACAGGGGGGCCTTATGGCTACACCTTC.

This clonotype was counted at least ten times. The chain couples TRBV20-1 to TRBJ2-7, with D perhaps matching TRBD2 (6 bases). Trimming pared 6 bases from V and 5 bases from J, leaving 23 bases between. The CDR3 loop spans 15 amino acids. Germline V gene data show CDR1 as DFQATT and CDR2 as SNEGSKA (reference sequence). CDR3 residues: CSALPPTGSNNEQYF. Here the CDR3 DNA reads TGCAGTGCCCTTCCCCCTACCGGGAGCAACAACGAGCAGTACTTC.

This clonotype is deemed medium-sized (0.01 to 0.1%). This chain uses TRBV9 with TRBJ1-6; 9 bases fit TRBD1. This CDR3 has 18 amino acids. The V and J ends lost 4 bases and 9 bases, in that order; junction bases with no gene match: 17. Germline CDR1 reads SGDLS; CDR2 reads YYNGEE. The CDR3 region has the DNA TGTGCCAGCAGCCCTCAGCCGGGACAGGGACTTGGGGGTTCACCCCTCCACTTT. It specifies CASSPQPGQGLGGSPLHF.

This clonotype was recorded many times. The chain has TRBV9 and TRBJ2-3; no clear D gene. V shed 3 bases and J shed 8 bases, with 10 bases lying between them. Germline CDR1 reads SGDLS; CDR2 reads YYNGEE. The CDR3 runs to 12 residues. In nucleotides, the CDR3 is TGTGCCAGCAGCGGTAATTTGGTTACGCAGTATTTT. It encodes CASSGNLVTQYF.

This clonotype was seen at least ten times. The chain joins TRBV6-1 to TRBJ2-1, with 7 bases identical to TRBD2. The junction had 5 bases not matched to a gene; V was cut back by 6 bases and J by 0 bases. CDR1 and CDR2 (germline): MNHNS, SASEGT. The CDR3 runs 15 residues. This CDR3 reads CASRAGLSSYNEQFF. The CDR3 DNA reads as TGTGCCAGCAGAGCGGGATTGAGCTCCTACAATGAGCAGTTCTTC.

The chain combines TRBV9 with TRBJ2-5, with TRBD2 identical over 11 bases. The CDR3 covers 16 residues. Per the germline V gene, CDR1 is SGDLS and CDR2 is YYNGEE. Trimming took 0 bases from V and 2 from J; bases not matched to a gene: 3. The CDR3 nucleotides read TGTGCCAGCAGCGTAGGGACTAGCGGGCCTCAAGAGACCCAGTACTTC. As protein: CASSVGTSGPQETQYF.

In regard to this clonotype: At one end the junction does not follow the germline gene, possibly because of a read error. The CDR3 is CASRWECTADTHYF. The CDR3 nucleotides are TGTGCCAGCAGATGGGAGTGTACGGCAGATACCCATTATTTT. The rearrangement joins TRBV5-1 to TRBJ2-3; D perhaps matches TRBD2 (5 bases). Germline V CDR1 and CDR2: SGHRS, YFSETQ. This CDR3 has 14 amino acids.

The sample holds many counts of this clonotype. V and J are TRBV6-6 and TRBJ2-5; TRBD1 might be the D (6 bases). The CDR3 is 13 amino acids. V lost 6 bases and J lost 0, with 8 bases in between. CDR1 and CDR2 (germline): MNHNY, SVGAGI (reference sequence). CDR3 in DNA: TGTGCCAGCAGGGACAGCAACCAAGAGACCCAGTACTTC. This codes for CASRDSNQETQYF.

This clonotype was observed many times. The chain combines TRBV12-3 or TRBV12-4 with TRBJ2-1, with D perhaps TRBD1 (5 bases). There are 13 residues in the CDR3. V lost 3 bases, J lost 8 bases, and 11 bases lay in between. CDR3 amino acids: CASSFTRVDEQFF. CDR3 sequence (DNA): TGTGCCAGCAGTTTTACCAGGGTTGATGAGCAGTTCTTC.

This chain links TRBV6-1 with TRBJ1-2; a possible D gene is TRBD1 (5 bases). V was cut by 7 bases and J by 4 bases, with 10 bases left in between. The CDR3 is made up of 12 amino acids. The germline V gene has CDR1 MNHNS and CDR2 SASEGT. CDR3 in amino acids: CASIGGRYGYTF. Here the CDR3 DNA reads TGTGCCAGCATCGGGGGTCGCTATGGCTACACCTTC.

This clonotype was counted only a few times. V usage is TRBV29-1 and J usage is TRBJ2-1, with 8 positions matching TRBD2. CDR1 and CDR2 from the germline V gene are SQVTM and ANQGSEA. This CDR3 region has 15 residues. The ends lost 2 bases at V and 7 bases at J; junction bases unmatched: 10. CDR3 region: CSVEFIAGSWNEQFF. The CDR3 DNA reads TGCAGCGTTGAATTTATAGCGGGGAGTTGGAATGAGCAGTTCTTC.

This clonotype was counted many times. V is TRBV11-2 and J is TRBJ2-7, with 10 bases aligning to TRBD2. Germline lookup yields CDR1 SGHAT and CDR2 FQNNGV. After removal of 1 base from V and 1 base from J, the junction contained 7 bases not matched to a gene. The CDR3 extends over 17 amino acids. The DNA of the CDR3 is TGTGCCAGCAGCTTAGCCCCCCTAGCGGGGGTATCCTACGAGCAGTACTTC. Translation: CASSLAPLAGVSYEQYF.

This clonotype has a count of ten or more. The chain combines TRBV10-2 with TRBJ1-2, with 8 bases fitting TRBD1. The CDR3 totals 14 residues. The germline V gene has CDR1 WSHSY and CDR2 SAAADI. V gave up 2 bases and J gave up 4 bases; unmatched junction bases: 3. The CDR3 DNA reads TGCGCCAGCAGTGAGGACCAGGGGGCCTATGGCTACACCTTC. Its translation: CASSEDQGAYGYTF.

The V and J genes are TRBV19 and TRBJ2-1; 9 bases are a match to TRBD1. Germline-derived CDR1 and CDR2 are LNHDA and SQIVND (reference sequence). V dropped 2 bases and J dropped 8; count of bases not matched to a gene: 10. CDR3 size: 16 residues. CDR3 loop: CASSIKGGTGWDEQFF. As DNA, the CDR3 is TGTGCCAGTAGTATAAAAGGGGGGACAGGGTGGGATGAGCAGTTCTTC.